These T cell receptor beta chains were read from a single sample in a study of shared clonotypes between healthy human individuals. Some clones are missing from TCRdb's copy, which holds only in-frame ones; the method was immunoSEQ multiplex PCR. Of about 510,000 clones detected, 96% appear once; the ten largest clones hold approximately 0.06%. Sequencing was done on a sample of naive CD4+ T cells sorted from blood. The receptors were sampled from a woman in her thirties in good health. Each CDR3 is given with its conserved first and last residue. A D gene is named only where the DNA matches it firmly. The size field is filled for only some rows; it gives once, few, many or a size class.

CDR3	DNA	length	size	J	V	D
CASSYGGGNQPQHF	TGTGCCAGCAGTTACGGGGGGGGGAATCAGCCCCAGCATTTT	14	.	TRBJ1-5	TRBV6-5	.
CASSIDPPGLAGGPRNEQFF	TGTGCCAGTAGTATAGATCCCCCGGGACTAGCGGGAGGGCCCCGTAATGAGCAGTTCTTC	20	.	TRBJ2-1	TRBV19	TRBD2
CASSFRGAKQETQYF	TGTGCCAGCAGTTTCCGGGGGGCAAAGCAAGAGACCCAGTACTTC	15	.	TRBJ2-5	TRBV27	.
CASSARGRYGYTF	TGTGCCAGCAGTGCCAGGGGCCGTTATGGCTACACCTTC	13	.	TRBJ1-2	TRBV2	.
CASGGGPGGQPQHF	TGTGCCAGCGGTGGGGGGCCCGGGGGTCAGCCCCAGCATTTT	14	once	TRBJ1-5	TRBV7-8	.
CATLTEGGMFF	TGTGCCACCCTAACGGAGGGTGGTATGTTCTTC	11	.	TRBJ2-1	TRBV7-9	.
CASSLLGPSGAQYF	TGTGCCAGCAGCTTGTTAGGGCCCTCGGGGGCGCAGTATTTT	14	once	TRBJ2-3	TRBV5-6	.
CASSQAAWREPMNTEAFF	TGCGCCAGCAGTCAAGCCGCCTGGAGGGAACCTATGAACACTGAAGCTTTCTTT	18	.	TRBJ1-1	TRBV23-1	.
CASSPSLGTSSYEQYF	TGTGCCAGCTCACCAAGTCTAGGGACTAGCTCCTACGAGCAGTACTTC	16	.	TRBJ2-7	TRBV18	TRBD2
CATLGGSEAFF	TGTGCCACCCTCGGGGGTTCTGAAGCTTTCTTT	11	once	TRBJ1-1	TRBV28	.
CASRTGVNTEAFF	TGTGCCAGCAGGACAGGGGTGAACACTGAAGCTTTCTTT	13	.	TRBJ1-1	TRBV27	TRBD1
CASSLSSGSYEQYF	TGTGCCAGCAGCTTGTCAAGCGGGAGCTACGAGCAGTACTTC	14	.	TRBJ2-7	TRBV7-9	TRBD2
CARRPGQTNEQFF	TGTGCCAGACGACCGGGACAAACCAATGAGCAGTTCTTC	13	.	TRBJ2-1	TRBV2	.
CASSYGETQYF	TGTGCCAGCAGTTACGGGGAGACCCAGTACTTC	11	once	TRBJ2-5	TRBV6-5	.
CASSLTGTGEYF	TGTGCCAGCAGCTTGACCGGGACAGGGGAGTATTTT	12	.	TRBJ2-3	TRBV5-4	TRBD1
CASSLQGFYEQYF	TGTGCCAGCAGCTTACAGGGCTTCTACGAGCAGTACTTC	13	.	TRBJ2-7	TRBV5-5	.
CASSVHRDSRNSPLHF	TGTGCCAGCAGTGTACACCGGGACAGCAGAAATTCACCCCTCCACTTT	16	.	TRBJ1-6	TRBV6-1	TRBD1
CASSSKGPPGTQYF	TGTGCCAGCAGCTCGAAGGGCCCTCCCGGGACCCAGTACTTC	14	.	TRBJ2-5	TRBV5-4	.
CASSGLAGGLNEQFF	TGTGCCAGCAGTGGGTTAGCGGGAGGGCTCAATGAGCAGTTCTTC	15	.	TRBJ2-1	TRBV2	TRBD2
CASSPRTSGSYEQYF	TGTGCCAGCAGCCCCCGGACTAGCGGCTCCTACGAGCAGTACTTC	15	.	TRBJ2-7	TRBV9	TRBD2
CASAGQGRGVNEQFF	TGTGCCAGCGCAGGACAGGGAAGGGGAGTCAATGAGCAGTTCTTC	15	.	TRBJ2-1	TRBV18	TRBD1
CASSFSGDGYGYTF	TGCGCCAGCAGCTTTTCAGGGGACGGCTATGGCTACACCTTC	14	.	TRBJ1-2	TRBV5-1	.
CASSIDGGYEQYF	TGTGCCAGTAGTATAGACGGAGGGTACGAGCAGTACTTC	13	.	TRBJ2-7	TRBV19	.
CATRNRKNTGELFF	TGTGCCACGCGCAACAGGAAGAACACCGGGGAGCTGTTTTTT	14	.	TRBJ2-2	TRBV19	.
CASSPNPSASTDTQYF	TGTGCCAGCAGCCCTAACCCTAGCGCTAGCACAGATACGCAGTATTTT	16	.	TRBJ2-3	TRBV9	.
CASSDSIGSNTEAFF	TGTGCCAGCAGTGACTCCATTGGAAGCAACACTGAAGCTTTCTTT	15	.	TRBJ1-1	TRBV2	.